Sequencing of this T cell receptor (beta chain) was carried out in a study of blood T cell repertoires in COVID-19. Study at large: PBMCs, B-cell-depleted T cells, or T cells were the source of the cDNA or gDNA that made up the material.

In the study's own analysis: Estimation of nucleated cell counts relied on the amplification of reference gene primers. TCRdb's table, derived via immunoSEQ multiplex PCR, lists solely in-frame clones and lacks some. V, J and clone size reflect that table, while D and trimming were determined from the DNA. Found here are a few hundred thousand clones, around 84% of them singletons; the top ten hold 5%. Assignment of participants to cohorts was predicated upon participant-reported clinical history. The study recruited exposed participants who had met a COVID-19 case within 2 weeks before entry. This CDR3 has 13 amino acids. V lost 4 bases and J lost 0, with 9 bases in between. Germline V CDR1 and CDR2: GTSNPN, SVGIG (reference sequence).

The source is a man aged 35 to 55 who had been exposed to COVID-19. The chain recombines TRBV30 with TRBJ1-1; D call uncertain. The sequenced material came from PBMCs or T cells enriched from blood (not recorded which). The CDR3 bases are TGTGCCTGGAAGTCGGGGTTGAACACTGAAGCTTTCTTT. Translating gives CAWKSGLNTEAFF.